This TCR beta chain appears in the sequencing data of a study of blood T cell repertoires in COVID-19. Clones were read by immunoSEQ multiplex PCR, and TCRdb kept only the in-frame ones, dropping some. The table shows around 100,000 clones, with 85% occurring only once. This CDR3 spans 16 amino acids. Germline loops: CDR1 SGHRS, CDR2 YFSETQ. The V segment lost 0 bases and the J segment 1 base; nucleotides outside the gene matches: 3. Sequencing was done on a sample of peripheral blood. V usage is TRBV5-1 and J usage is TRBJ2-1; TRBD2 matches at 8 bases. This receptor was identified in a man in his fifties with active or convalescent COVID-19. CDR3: CASSLDTSGSYNEQFF. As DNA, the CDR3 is TGCGCCAGCAGCTTGGACACTAGCGGTTCCTACAATGAGCAGTTCTTC.